Listed below are T cell receptor beta chains from one sample, sequenced in a study of CD4 T cells in relation to SARS-CoV-2 and coronaviruses. These receptors lack a known antigen. TCRdb keeps only in-frame clones here, not all; method: immunoSEQ multiplex PCR. Of over 15,000 clones in the sample, around 77% are singletons; the top ten hold roughly a tenth. Source material: CD4+ T cells from PBMCs, cultured in vitro. The receptors stem from a human donor in good health. Each CDR3 is given without its conserved first and last residue. Clone size is not always given. Where it is, it says once, few, many or a class for expanded clones.

size	V	J	CDR3
-	TRBV12-5	TRBJ1-5	ASGHLKDGFVGLNQPQH
-	TRBV19	TRBJ1-5	ASPVARGNQPQH
-	TRBV27	TRBJ1-6	ASSFLLGTDFNSPLH
-	TRBV18	TRBJ2-3	ASTMNAADRGIRAQY
-	TRBV5-4	TRBJ1-2	ASTTGIIPLT
-	TRBV10-1	TRBJ1-5	ASSDLRRLGTPHSYQH
-	TRBV2	TRBJ2-7	ASAEGRGLAGDPYEQY
few	TRBV28	TRBJ1-2	ASTPGQELYGYT
-	TRBV24-1	TRBJ1-2	ATSDHRTASNYT
once	TRBV9	TRBJ1-2	ASSPRDRPNYGYT
-	TRBV7-8	TRBJ2-1	ASSLASTSGRLLWGEQF